A single sample is the source of the 16 T cell receptor beta chains below, sequenced in a study of T cell responses to AZD1222 COVID-19 vaccine. The assay was immunoSEQ multiplex PCR, and TCRdb's table has in-frame clones only and misses some. The table lists about 170,000 clones, just over 90% of them singletons, with about 1.6% in the top ten. Sample: peripheral blood, taken on day 0 of AZD1222 vaccination. The receptors were gathered from an adult in good health.

The V call is TRBV6-2 or TRBV6-3, the J call TRBJ2-5, with 9 bases matching TRBD1. This CDR3 comprises 15 residues. Germline loops: CDR1 MNHEY, CDR2 SVGEGT. Losses at the gene ends were 6 bases for V and 5 bases for J; bases not matched to a gene: 10. The CDR3 coding sequence is TGTGCCAGCAGGCCTGTCGGGACAGGGAAGGAGACCCAGTACTTC. Residues: CASRPVGTGKETQYF.

V is TRBV4-2 and J is TRBJ2-1; TRBD2 matches 8 bases. CDR1 and CDR2 from the germline V gene are LGHNA and YNFKEQ. V dropped 5 bases and J dropped 9; count of bases not matched to a gene: 12. The CDR3 extends over 15 amino acids. The CDR3 region has the DNA TGTGCCAGCAGCTCCGGACTAGCCCAGAAGGCTGAGCAGTTCTTC. It is translated as CASSSGLAQKAEQFF.

The chain recombines TRBV30 with TRBJ1-1; D is unresolved. The germline V gene has CDR1 GTSNPN and CDR2 SVGIG (reference sequence). The CDR3 extends over 12 amino acids. Trimming stripped 0 bases from V and 10 bases from J, with 12 bases between. The CDR3 nucleotides read TGTGCCTGGAGTGTAGAGGCACGCCGAGCTTTCTTT. This translates into CAWSVEARRAFF.

This sequence joins TRBV9 and TRBJ1-1; D unresolved. Germline CDR1 is SGDLS and CDR2 is YYNGEE. The V end was cut by 4 bases, the J end by 2 bases, with 6 bases between. The CDR3 sequence is 12 residues long. In DNA form, the CDR3 reads TGTGCCAGCAGCACCAAAAACACTGAAGCTTTCTTT. It specifies CASSTKNTEAFF. Drawing the rest from reference TRBV9 and TRBJ1-1, the complete variable domain is DSGVTQTPKHLITATGQRVTLRCSPRSGDLSVYWYQQSLDQGLQFLIQYYNGEERAKGNILERFSAQQFPDLHSELNLSSLELGDSALYFCASSTKNTEAFFGQGTRLTVV.

Worth noting for this clone: A read error may produce the germline difference seen at one junction end. This rearrangement joins TRBV7-7 to TRBJ2-2, with 8 bases that match TRBD1. Germline V gene sequence: CDR1 SSHAT, CDR2 FNYEAQ (reference sequence). The CDR3 extends over 14 amino acids. The CDR3 loop reads CASSLAQGARELFF. Here the CDR3 DNA reads TGTGCTAGCAGCTTAGCCCAGGGGGCCCGGGAGCTGTTTTTT.

This chain uses TRBV2 with TRBJ2-3; possibly TRBD1 for D (6 bases). The germline V and J ends were trimmed by 9 bases and 2 bases, with 15 bases remaining between them. The CDR3 spans 14 residues. Per the germline V gene, CDR1 is SNHLY and CDR2 is FYNNEI. The CDR3 bases are TGTGCCAGTTACACCGGGACACTCACAGATACGCAGTATTTT. This codes for CASYTGTLTDTQYF.

This chain connects TRBV4-3 to TRBJ1-2; D remains ambiguous. Trimming took 1 base from V and 4 from J, leaving 19 bases between them. Per germline, CDR1 LGHNA and CDR2 YSLEER. This CDR3 contains 17 residues. In DNA form, the CDR3 reads TGCGCCAGCAGCCAAGGGGGTATTGCGGGGTCGCCCTATGGCTACACCTTC. Translation: CASSQGGIAGSPYGYTF.

This clone appeared once. The chain combines TRBV7-2 with TRBJ2-5, with TRBD1 identical over 7 bases. The CDR3 spans 13 residues. Trimming at V came to 7 bases and at J to 1 base, leaving 3 bases not matched to a gene. Germline V lookup: CDR1 SGHTA, CDR2 FQGNSA. This CDR3 reads CASNTGAQETQYF. In DNA, the CDR3 is TGTGCCAGCAATACAGGGGCCCAAGAGACCCAGTACTTC.

The chain links TRBV4-3 to TRBJ1-4; no clear D. Germline V gene data show CDR1 as LGHNA and CDR2 as YSLEER. The CDR3 consists of 17 residues. V was cut by 0 bases and J by 0 bases, with 11 bases left in between. CDR3 in amino acids: CASSQEGVASTNEKLFF. CDR3 DNA: TGCGCCAGCAGCCAAGAAGGAGTAGCGTCAACTAATGAAAAACTGTTTTTT.

The chain recombines TRBV5-1 with TRBJ1-1, with 7 nucleotides matching TRBD1. The germline V gene encodes CDR1 SGHRS and CDR2 YFSETQ. This CDR3 spans 14 amino acids. V gave up 4 bases and J gave up 7 bases; unmatched junction bases: 10. CDR3 coding DNA: TGCGCCAGCAGCGACGGGACAGAATTTGATGAAGCTTTCTTT. It encodes CASSDGTEFDEAFF.

This clone was observed once. CDR3 DNA sequence: TGTGCCAGCAGTCTCGCCCGGGACAGGGGAGACTACACCTTC. This gives the protein CASSLARDRGDYTF. The chain links TRBV28 to TRBJ1-2, with 10 bases identical to TRBD1. CDR1 is MDHEN and CDR2 is SYDVKM in the germline V gene. The CDR3 sequence is 14 residues long. J was trimmed by 10 bases and V by 5 bases; bases with no gene match: 10.

The chain recombines TRBV6-2 or TRBV6-3 with TRBJ1-2; no definite D call. Germline V lookup: CDR1 MNHEY, CDR2 SVGEGT. This CDR3 spans 13 amino acids. Between the trimmed V and J ends, which lost 6 bases and 2 bases, there was a span of 10 bases. CDR3 DNA sequence: TGTGCCAGCAGCCTAGGACTGAACTATGGCTACACCTTC. Its translation is CASSLGLNYGYTF.

This clone was seen more than once but under ten times. The gene calls are TRBV21-1 and TRBJ2-7; the table calls TRBD1, which could not be checked here. TRBV21-1 is designated a pseudogene. The length of the CDR3 is 12 residues. The CDR3 bases are TGTGCCAGCAGCCTACAGGACAACGAGCAGTACTTC. Protein: CASSLQDNEQYF.

V usage is TRBV28 and J usage is TRBJ1-1; weak D call: TRBD1 (6 bases). Germline-derived CDR1 and CDR2 are MDHEN and SYDVKM. V was cut by 7 bases and J by 2 bases, with 8 bases left in between. CDR3 length: 12 amino acids. The CDR3 coding sequence is TGTGCCAGCACACAGGGTAACACTGAAGCTTTCTTT. Its translation is CASTQGNTEAFF.

CDR3 nucleotide sequence: TGTGCCAGCAGCTTGAATAGCGGGTCCTACAATGAGCAGTTCTTC. This sequence encodes CASSLNSGSYNEQFF. The J gene is TRBJ2-1, the V gene TRBV5-4; 7 positions agree with TRBD2. Germline V gene sequence: CDR1 SGHNT, CDR2 YYREEE (reference sequence). The V gene end was trimmed by 1 base and the J gene end by 1 base; junction bases not matched to a gene: 2. The CDR3 has 15 residues.

This chain links TRBV9 with TRBJ1-4, with D tentatively TRBD1 (5 bases). Germline V gene lookup returns CDR1 SGDLS and CDR2 YYNGEE. Trimming removed 4 bases at V and 11 bases at J, with 21 bases between. The CDR3 covers 15 residues. This chain's CDR3 is CASSPRGDALGKLFF. CDR3 in DNA: TGTGCCAGCAGCCCCCGAGGGGATGCGCTTGGGAAACTGTTTTTT.